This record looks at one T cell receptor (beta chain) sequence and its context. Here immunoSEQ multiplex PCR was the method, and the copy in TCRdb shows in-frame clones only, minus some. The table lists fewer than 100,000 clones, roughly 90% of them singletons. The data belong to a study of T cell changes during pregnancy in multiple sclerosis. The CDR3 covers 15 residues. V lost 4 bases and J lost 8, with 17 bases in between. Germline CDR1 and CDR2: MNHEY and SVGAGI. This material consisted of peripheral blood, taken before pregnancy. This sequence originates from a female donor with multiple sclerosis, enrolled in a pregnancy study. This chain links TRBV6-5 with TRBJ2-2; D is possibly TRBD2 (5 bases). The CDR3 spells CASSLRAEMNGELFF. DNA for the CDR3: TGTGCCAGCAGTTTACGAGCGGAGATGAATGGGGAGCTGTTTTTT.